The rows below give T cell receptor beta chains drawn from one sample of a study of beta chain features in type 1 diabetes. The data were produced by immunoSEQ multiplex PCR, yet TCRdb's version contains in-frame clones alone and is incomplete. The sample lists about 360,000 clones, roughly 13% seen once, with roughly 0.017% in the top ten. Sequenced sample: naive CD4+ T cells from blood. The source of these receptors is a man between 18 and 35 years old in good health. CDR3s include the opening cysteine and the closing phenylalanine or tryptophan. The D gene is left open where the match is weak. Clone sizes are given selectively: once, few, many, or a class where the clone is expanded.

CDR3 DNA: TGTGCCAGCTCACCGAGGACTAGCGGGAGTAGGGCAGAGACCCAGTACTTC
CDR3 protein: CASSPRTSGSRAETQYF
J gene: TRBJ2-5
CDR3 length: 17
V gene: TRBV18
clone size: -
D gene: TRBD2

CDR3 DNA: TGCGCCAGCAGCTTGGGACAGGGTAGCAATCAGCCCCAGCATTTT
CDR3 protein: CASSLGQGSNQPQHF
J gene: TRBJ1-5
CDR3 length: 15
V gene: TRBV5-1
clone size: few
D gene: TRBD1

CDR3 DNA: TGTGCCAGCAGTTCCCCCGGCGGCCACTATGGCTACACCTTC
CDR3 protein: CASSSPGGHYGYTF
J gene: TRBJ1-2
CDR3 length: 14
V gene: TRBV28
clone size: few
D gene: -

CDR3 DNA: TGTGCCTGGAGTGATACAGGGATGAGAGGAGAAAAACTGTTTTTT
CDR3 protein: CAWSDTGMRGEKLFF
J gene: TRBJ1-4
CDR3 length: 15
V gene: TRBV30
clone size: few
D gene: -

CDR3 DNA: TGTGCCTGGAGTGTAATTAGGGGACAGCGAGGCGAGAGCTACGAGCAGTACTTC
CDR3 protein: CAWSVIRGQRGESYEQYF
J gene: TRBJ2-7
CDR3 length: 18
V gene: TRBV30
clone size: -
D gene: TRBD1

CDR3 DNA: TGTGCCAGCAGCTGGAGACAGGGGAATCAGCCCCAGCATTTT
CDR3 protein: CASSWRQGNQPQHF
J gene: TRBJ1-5
CDR3 length: 14
V gene: TRBV7-2
clone size: few
D gene: TRBD1

CDR3 DNA: TGTGCCAGCAGTTTATTAGCCCTAGCGGGTTTACAGACCCAGTACTTC
CDR3 protein: CASSLLALAGLQTQYF
J gene: TRBJ2-5
CDR3 length: 16
V gene: TRBV28
clone size: few
D gene: TRBD2

CDR3 DNA: TGTGCCTGGAGTCACAGGGGGCTTGGTGGCTACACCTTC
CDR3 protein: CAWSHRGLGGYTF
J gene: TRBJ1-2
CDR3 length: 13
V gene: TRBV30
clone size: few
D gene: TRBD1

CDR3 DNA: TGTGCCAGCAGCAAAGAGAAGTATAGCAATCAGCCCCAGCATTTT
CDR3 protein: CASSKEKYSNQPQHF
J gene: TRBJ1-5
CDR3 length: 15
V gene: TRBV7-8
clone size: -
D gene: -

CDR3 DNA: TGTGCCAGCAGTTTGGCGGGGGCCTACAATGAGCAGTTCTTC
CDR3 protein: CASSLAGAYNEQFF
J gene: TRBJ2-1
CDR3 length: 14
V gene: TRBV9
clone size: few
D gene: TRBD2

CDR3 DNA: TGCAGCGTTGAAGGGGAGGGACTAGGCCTGGAGACCCAGTACTTC
CDR3 protein: CSVEGEGLGLETQYF
J gene: TRBJ2-5
CDR3 length: 15
V gene: TRBV29-1
clone size: few
D gene: TRBD2

CDR3 DNA: TGTGCCAGGGGGAGCGTGACCTACGAGCAGTACTTC
CDR3 protein: CARGSVTYEQYF
J gene: TRBJ2-7
CDR3 length: 12
V gene: TRBV19
clone size: few
D gene: -

CDR3 DNA: TGTGCCTGGAGTGTAGGGAGCTCTGGAAACACCATATATTTT
CDR3 protein: CAWSVGSSGNTIYF
J gene: TRBJ1-3
CDR3 length: 14
V gene: TRBV30
clone size: -
D gene: -

CDR3 DNA: TGCGCCAGCAGCCCCGATACCCTCGGGGAGACCCAGTACTTC
CDR3 protein: CASSPDTLGETQYF
J gene: TRBJ2-5
CDR3 length: 14
V gene: TRBV5-1
clone size: -
D gene: -

CDR3 DNA: TGTGCCAGCAGTGTAGGGGCGGGGGCTGGGGCCAACGTCCTGACTTTC
CDR3 protein: CASSVGAGAGANVLTF
J gene: TRBJ2-6
CDR3 length: 16
V gene: TRBV6-4
clone size: -
D gene: TRBD2

CDR3 DNA: TGTGCCGCCAGCGGGACAGGGCATACGTACAATGAGCAGTTCTTC
CDR3 protein: CAASGTGHTYNEQFF
J gene: TRBJ2-1
CDR3 length: 15
V gene: TRBV19
clone size: few
D gene: TRBD1

CDR3 DNA: TGTGCCACCGGGACTGAAGTATACGAGCAGTACTTC
CDR3 protein: CATGTEVYEQYF
J gene: TRBJ2-7
CDR3 length: 12
V gene: TRBV10-3
clone size: few
D gene: -

CDR3 DNA: TGTGCCAGTAGTAAGGACAGCCTCTATGGCTACACCTTC
CDR3 protein: CASSKDSLYGYTF
J gene: TRBJ1-2
CDR3 length: 13
V gene: TRBV19
clone size: -
D gene: -

CDR3 DNA: TGCGCCAGCAGCTTGGCGTCTATGGACGAGCAGTACTTC
CDR3 protein: CASSLASMDEQYF
J gene: TRBJ2-7
CDR3 length: 13
V gene: TRBV5-1
clone size: -
D gene: -

CDR3 DNA: TGTGCCAGCATTAAGGGGAGGGAGACCTACGAGCAGTACTTC
CDR3 protein: CASIKGRETYEQYF
J gene: TRBJ2-7
CDR3 length: 14
V gene: TRBV28
clone size: -
D gene: TRBD2

CDR3 DNA: TGTGCCAGCAGCGAGAGGACTAGCTCCGACTACGAGCAGTACTTC
CDR3 protein: CASSERTSSDYEQYF
J gene: TRBJ2-7
CDR3 length: 15
V gene: TRBV7-9
clone size: few
D gene: TRBD2

CDR3 DNA: TGTGCCAGCAGTTATCACTTTTTGCAAGAGACCCAGTACTTC
CDR3 protein: CASSYHFLQETQYF
J gene: TRBJ2-5
CDR3 length: 14
V gene: TRBV6-1
clone size: -
D gene: -

CDR3 DNA: TGTGCCTGGAGCCGGCGGGGAACTAATGAAAAACTGTTTTTT
CDR3 protein: CAWSRRGTNEKLFF
J gene: TRBJ1-4
CDR3 length: 14
V gene: TRBV30
clone size: -
D gene: -

CDR3 DNA: TGCGCCAGCAGACCCACTAGCGGGGGTTCCGGGGAGCTGTTTTTT
CDR3 protein: CASRPTSGGSGELFF
J gene: TRBJ2-2
CDR3 length: 15
V gene: TRBV5-1
clone size: -
D gene: TRBD2

CDR3 DNA: TGTGCCAGCAGCAAAGTAGGAAGCGGGAAGTCAGATACGCAGTATTTT
CDR3 protein: CASSKVGSGKSDTQYF
J gene: TRBJ2-3
CDR3 length: 16
V gene: TRBV21-1
clone size: few
D gene: -

CDR3 DNA: TGTGCCAGCAGTTACTCGACAGGCTATGGCTACACCTTC
CDR3 protein: CASSYSTGYGYTF
J gene: TRBJ1-2
CDR3 length: 13
V gene: TRBV6-5
clone size: few
D gene: -

CDR3 DNA: TGTGCCAGCAGCTCCTCCACTGGAGATACGCAGTATTTT
CDR3 protein: CASSSSTGDTQYF
J gene: TRBJ2-3
CDR3 length: 13
V gene: TRBV7-2
clone size: few
D gene: -

CDR3 DNA: TGCGCCAGCAGCCAAGATTTGAGGGGGCGTTACGAAAAACTGTTTTTT
CDR3 protein: CASSQDLRGRYEKLFF
J gene: TRBJ1-4
CDR3 length: 16
V gene: TRBV4-3
clone size: -
D gene: TRBD1

CDR3 DNA: TGTGCCAGTAGTATACTGGGGGGTACCACTCGTTCCGGCTACACCTTC
CDR3 protein: CASSILGGTTRSGYTF
J gene: TRBJ1-2
CDR3 length: 16
V gene: TRBV19
clone size: -
D gene: -

CDR3 DNA: TGTGCCAGCAGTCGCACTAGGGGGCGGGAGACCCAGTACTTC
CDR3 protein: CASSRTRGRETQYF
J gene: TRBJ2-5
CDR3 length: 14
V gene: TRBV7-2
clone size: few
D gene: TRBD1

CDR3 DNA: TGTGCCAGCAGCTTAATTCGGGCAGATACGCAGTATTTT
CDR3 protein: CASSLIRADTQYF
J gene: TRBJ2-3
CDR3 length: 13
V gene: TRBV7-2
clone size: -
D gene: -

CDR3 DNA: TGTGCCATCAGACTGGGGGCAATCACAAGCTCTGGGGCCAACGTCCTGACTTTC
CDR3 protein: CAIRLGAITSSGANVLTF
J gene: TRBJ2-6
CDR3 length: 18
V gene: TRBV10-3
clone size: -
D gene: -

CDR3 DNA: TGTGCCAGCAGTGGCCAGGGGCTCTCCACAGATACGCAGTATTTT
CDR3 protein: CASSGQGLSTDTQYF
J gene: TRBJ2-3
CDR3 length: 15
V gene: TRBV2
clone size: -
D gene: -

CDR3 DNA: TGTGCCAGTAGTAGCCTAGGGGCGGTCGGGGAGCTGTTTTTT
CDR3 protein: CASSSLGAVGELFF
J gene: TRBJ2-2
CDR3 length: 14
V gene: TRBV19
clone size: few
D gene: -

CDR3 DNA: TGTGCCAGCAGTACACTAGCGGGAGCTTTAGATACGCAGTATTTT
CDR3 protein: CASSTLAGALDTQYF
J gene: TRBJ2-3
CDR3 length: 15
V gene: TRBV27
clone size: few
D gene: TRBD2

CDR3 DNA: TGTGCCAGCGCGCGGGGGCAGGGCCCACCCAATGAGCAGTTCTTC
CDR3 protein: CASARGQGPPNEQFF
J gene: TRBJ2-1
CDR3 length: 15
V gene: TRBV18
clone size: -
D gene: -

CDR3 DNA: TGTGCCAGCAGGACCGACAGGCCTGGCTACACCTTC
CDR3 protein: CASRTDRPGYTF
J gene: TRBJ1-2
CDR3 length: 12
V gene: TRBV2
clone size: few
D gene: -

CDR3 DNA: TGTGCCAGCAGCTTAGGCGGGGGTTCCAGAGGCACAGATACGCAGTATTTT
CDR3 protein: CASSLGGGSRGTDTQYF
J gene: TRBJ2-3
CDR3 length: 17
V gene: TRBV7-2
clone size: few
D gene: TRBD2

CDR3 DNA: TGTGCCAGCAGTTACCTGGGGCCTAACACTGAAGCTTTCTTT
CDR3 protein: CASSYLGPNTEAFF
J gene: TRBJ1-1
CDR3 length: 14
V gene: TRBV6-5
clone size: -
D gene: -

CDR3 DNA: TGTGCCAGTAGTCCAAAAACAGGGGGCAGCACTGAAGCTTTCTTT
CDR3 protein: CASSPKTGGSTEAFF
J gene: TRBJ1-1
CDR3 length: 15
V gene: TRBV19
clone size: few
D gene: TRBD1

CDR3 DNA: TGTGCCAGCAGCTTATCCGGACAGGGAAGGCATTTT
CDR3 protein: CASSLSGQGRHF
J gene: TRBJ1-5
CDR3 length: 12
V gene: TRBV7-9
clone size: -
D gene: TRBD1